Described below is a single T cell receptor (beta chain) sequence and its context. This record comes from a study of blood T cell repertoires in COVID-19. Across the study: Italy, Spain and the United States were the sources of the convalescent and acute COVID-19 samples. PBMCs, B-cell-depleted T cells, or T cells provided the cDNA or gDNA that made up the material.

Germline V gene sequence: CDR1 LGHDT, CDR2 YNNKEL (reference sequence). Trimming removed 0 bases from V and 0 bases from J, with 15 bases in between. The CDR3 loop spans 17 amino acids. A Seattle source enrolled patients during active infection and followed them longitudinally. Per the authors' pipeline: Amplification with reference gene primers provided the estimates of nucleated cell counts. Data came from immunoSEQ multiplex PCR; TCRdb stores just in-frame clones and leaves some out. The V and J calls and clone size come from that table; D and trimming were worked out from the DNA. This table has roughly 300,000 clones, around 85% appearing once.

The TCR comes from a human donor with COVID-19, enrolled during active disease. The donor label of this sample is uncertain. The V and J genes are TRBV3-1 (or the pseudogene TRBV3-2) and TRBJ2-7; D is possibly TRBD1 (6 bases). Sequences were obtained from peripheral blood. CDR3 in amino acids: CASSQDLGRGPSYEQYF. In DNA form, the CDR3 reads TGTGCCAGCAGCCAAGATCTCGGCAGGGGACCCTCCTACGAGCAGTACTTC.